One TCR beta chain is described in this entry. This sample is part of a study of blood T cell repertoires in COVID-19. Across the whole study: Specimens from acute and convalescent COVID-19 originated in the United States, Italy and Spain.

V trimming: 7 bases; J trimming: 6 bases; junction bases outside the gene matches: 6. This CDR3 comprises 15 residues. Germline V lookup: CDR1 SNHLY, CDR2 FYNNEI. The repertoire was sequenced with immunoSEQ multiplex PCR; TCRdb's copy has only in-frame clones and lacks some. The sample comprises about 230,000 clones, 83% of which are singletons, and 7.4% rests with the top ten. The rearrangement joins TRBV2 to TRBJ1-6, with TRBD1 matching over 10 bases. This TCR was sampled from a woman in her 50s with acute or convalescent COVID-19. The sequenced material came from peripheral blood. The CDR3 protein is CASKLDRGRNSPLHF. The CDR3 coding sequence is TGTGCCAGCAAACTCGACAGGGGGCGTAATTCACCCCTCCACTTT. Full variable domain (missing parts from reference TRBV2 and TRBJ1-6): EPEVTQTPSHQVTQMGQEVILRCVPISNHLYFYWYRQILGQKVEFLVSFYNNEISEKSEIFDDQFSVERPDGSNFTLKIRSTKLEDSAMYFCASKLDRGRNSPLHFGNGTRLTVT.